This T cell receptor beta chain stems from a study of patients and donors after allogeneic stem cell transplantation. Germline V gives CDR1 MNHEY, CDR2 SVGAGI. This CDR3 has 15 residues. TCRdb recomputed calls from the RT-PCR reads with MiXCR, one row per CDR3 protein. The table has approximately 90,000 distinct CDR3 sequences, 5% seen once; the top ten hold about 2.5%. This clonotype was counted at least ten times. At one end the junction does not follow the germline gene, possibly because of a read error. Sequencing was performed on blood, either unsorted or a sorted T cell fraction (not recorded which). This receptor was identified in a human donor who was either an allogeneic HSCT recipient or a stem cell or donor lymphocyte infusion donor (not recorded which). It is not recorded whose cells these are; they may come from a transplant donor. This sequence joins TRBV6-5 and TRBJ1-2; 10 bases fit TRBD1. For the CDR3, the DNA is TGTGCCAGCAGTGACTCGACAGGGGGCCGGTATGGCTACACCTTC. Its translation is CASSDSTGGRYGYTF.